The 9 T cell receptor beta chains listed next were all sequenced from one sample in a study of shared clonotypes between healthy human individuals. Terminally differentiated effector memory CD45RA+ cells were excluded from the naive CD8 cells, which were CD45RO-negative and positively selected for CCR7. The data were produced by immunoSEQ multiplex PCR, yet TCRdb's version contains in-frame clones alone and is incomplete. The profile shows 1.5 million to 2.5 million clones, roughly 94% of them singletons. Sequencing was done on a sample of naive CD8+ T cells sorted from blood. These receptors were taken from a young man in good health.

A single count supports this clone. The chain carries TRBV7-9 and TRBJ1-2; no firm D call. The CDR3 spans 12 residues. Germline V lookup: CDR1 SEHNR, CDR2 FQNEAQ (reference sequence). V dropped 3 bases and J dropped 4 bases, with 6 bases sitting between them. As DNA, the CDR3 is TGTGCCAGCAGCTTGGGAATCTATGGCTACACCTTC. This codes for CASSLGIYGYTF.

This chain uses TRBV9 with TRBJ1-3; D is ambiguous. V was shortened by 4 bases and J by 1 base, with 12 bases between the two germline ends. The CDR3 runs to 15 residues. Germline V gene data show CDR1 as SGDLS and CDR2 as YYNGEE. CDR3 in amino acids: CASSLDGSSGNTIYF. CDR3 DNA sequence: TGTGCCAGCAGCTTAGACGGATCATCTGGAAACACCATATATTTT.

In DNA, the CDR3 is TGTGCCAGCACTAGCGCAGGGGGTGTCACTGAAGCTTTCTTT. Translation gives CASTSAGGVTEAFF. The chain joins TRBV6-5 to TRBJ1-1, with 7 nucleotides matching TRBD1. V lost 7 bases and J lost 4; bases outside the gene matches: 9. The CDR3 consists of 14 residues. CDR1 and CDR2 from the germline V gene are MNHEY and SVGAGI.

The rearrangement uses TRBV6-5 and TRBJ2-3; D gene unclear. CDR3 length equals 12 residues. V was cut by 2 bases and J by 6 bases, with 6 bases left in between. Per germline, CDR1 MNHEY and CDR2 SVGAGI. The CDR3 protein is CASSYAGDTQYF. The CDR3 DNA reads TGTGCCAGCAGTTACGCTGGGGATACGCAGTATTTT.

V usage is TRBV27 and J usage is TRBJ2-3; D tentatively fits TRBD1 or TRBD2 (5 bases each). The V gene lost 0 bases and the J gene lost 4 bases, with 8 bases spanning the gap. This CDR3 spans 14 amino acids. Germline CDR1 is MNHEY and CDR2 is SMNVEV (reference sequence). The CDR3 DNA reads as TGTGCCAGCAGTTTATCGGGGGTCGCAGATACGCAGTATTTT. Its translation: CASSLSGVADTQYF.

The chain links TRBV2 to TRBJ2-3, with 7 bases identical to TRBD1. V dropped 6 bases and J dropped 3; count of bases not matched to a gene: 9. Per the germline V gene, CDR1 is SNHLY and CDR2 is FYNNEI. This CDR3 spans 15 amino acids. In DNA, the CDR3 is TGTGCCAGCAGGACGGGGACAGCCTGGACAGATACGCAGTATTTT. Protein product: CASRTGTAWTDTQYF. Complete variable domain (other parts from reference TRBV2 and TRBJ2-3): EPEVTQTPSHQVTQMGQEVILRCVPISNHLYFYWYRQILGQKVEFLVSFYNNEISEKSEIFDDQFSVERPDGSNFTLKIRSTKLEDSAMYFCASRTGTAWTDTQYFGPGTRLTVL.

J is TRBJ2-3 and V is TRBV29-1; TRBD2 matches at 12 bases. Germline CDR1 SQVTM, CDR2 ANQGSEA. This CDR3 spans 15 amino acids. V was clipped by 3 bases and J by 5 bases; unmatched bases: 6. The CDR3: CSVETSGGSQDTQYF. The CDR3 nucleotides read TGCAGCGTTGAGACTAGCGGGGGATCTCAAGATACGCAGTATTTT.

For the CDR3, the DNA is TGCAGCGTTGAAACAGGGGGCGTCACTGAAGCTTTCTTT. Residues: CSVETGGVTEAFF. The V call is TRBV29-1, the J call TRBJ1-1; 9 bases agree with TRBD1. CDR3 length equals 13 residues. Germline CDR1 is SQVTM and CDR2 is ANQGSEA. The ends lost 2 bases at V and 4 bases at J; junction bases unmatched: 2.

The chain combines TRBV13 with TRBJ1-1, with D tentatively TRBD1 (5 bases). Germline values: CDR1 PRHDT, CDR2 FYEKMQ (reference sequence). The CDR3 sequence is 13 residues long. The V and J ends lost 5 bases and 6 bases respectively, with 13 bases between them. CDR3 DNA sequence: TGTGCCAGCAGCCCCCAGGGAGTCGCTGAAGCTTTCTTT. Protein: CASSPQGVAEAFF. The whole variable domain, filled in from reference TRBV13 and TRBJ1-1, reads AAGVIQSPRHLIKEKRETATLKCYPIPRHDTVYWYQQGPGQDPQFLISFYEKMQSDKGSIPDRFSAQQFSDYHSELNMSSLELGDSALYFCASSPQGVAEAFFGQGTRLTVV.